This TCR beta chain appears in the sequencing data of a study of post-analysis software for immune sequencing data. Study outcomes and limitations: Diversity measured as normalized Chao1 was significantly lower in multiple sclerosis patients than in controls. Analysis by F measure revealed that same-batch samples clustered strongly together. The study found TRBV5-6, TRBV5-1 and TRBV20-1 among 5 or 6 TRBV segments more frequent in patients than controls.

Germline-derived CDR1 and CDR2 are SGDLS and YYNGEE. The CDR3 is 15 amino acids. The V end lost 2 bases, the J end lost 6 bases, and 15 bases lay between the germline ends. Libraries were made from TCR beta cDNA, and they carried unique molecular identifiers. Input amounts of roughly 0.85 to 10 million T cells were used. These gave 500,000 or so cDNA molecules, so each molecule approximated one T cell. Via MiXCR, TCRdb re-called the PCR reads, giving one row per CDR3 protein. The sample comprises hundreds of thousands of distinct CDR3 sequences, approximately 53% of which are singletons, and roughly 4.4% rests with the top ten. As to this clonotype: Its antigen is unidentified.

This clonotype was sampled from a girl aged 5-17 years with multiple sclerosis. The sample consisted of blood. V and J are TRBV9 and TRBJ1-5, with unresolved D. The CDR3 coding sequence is TGTGCCAGCAGCGTTGCCCCGGGGAGAGGTCAGCCCCAGCATTTT. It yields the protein CASSVAPGRGQPQHF.